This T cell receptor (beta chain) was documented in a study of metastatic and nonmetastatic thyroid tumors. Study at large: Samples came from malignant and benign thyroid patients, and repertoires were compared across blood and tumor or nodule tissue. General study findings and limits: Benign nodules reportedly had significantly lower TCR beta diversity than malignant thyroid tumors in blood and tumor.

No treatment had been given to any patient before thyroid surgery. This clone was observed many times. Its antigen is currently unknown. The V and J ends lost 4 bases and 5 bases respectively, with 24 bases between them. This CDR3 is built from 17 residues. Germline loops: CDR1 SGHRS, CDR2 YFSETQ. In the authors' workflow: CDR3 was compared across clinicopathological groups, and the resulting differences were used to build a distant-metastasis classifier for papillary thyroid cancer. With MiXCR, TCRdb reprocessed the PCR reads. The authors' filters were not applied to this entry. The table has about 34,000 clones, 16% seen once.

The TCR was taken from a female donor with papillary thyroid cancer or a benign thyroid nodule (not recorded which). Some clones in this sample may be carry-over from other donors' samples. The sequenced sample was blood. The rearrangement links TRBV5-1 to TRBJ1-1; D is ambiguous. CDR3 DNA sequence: TGCGCCAGCAGCGGTTCCTTTGACCCAGGTTTTCAAACTGAAGCTTTCTTT. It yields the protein CASSGSFDPGFQTEAFF. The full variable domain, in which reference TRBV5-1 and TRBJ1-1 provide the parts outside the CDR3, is KAGVTQTPRYLIKTRGQQVTLSCSPISGHRSVSWYQQTPGQGLQFLFEYFSETQRNKGNFPGRFSGRQFSNSRSEMNVSTLELGDSALYLCASSGSFDPGFQTEAFFGQGTRLTVV.